The 26 T cell receptor beta chains presented below share a single source sample, sequenced in a study of CD8+ T cells in alopecia areata. Sequencing used cDNA as its template, made by extracting RNA and reverse transcribing it. Data came from immunoSEQ multiplex PCR; TCRdb stores just in-frame clones and leaves some out. This table holds around 80,000 clones, roughly 51% found once. The sample taken for sequencing was NKG2D-high CD8+ T cells sorted from blood. These receptors came from a human donor with alopecia areata.

This rearrangement joins TRBV13 to TRBJ1-1; D not resolved. V lost 1 base and J 0 bases, leaving 6 bases between the germline ends. The CDR3 covers 14 residues. Germline CDR1 PRHDT, CDR2 FYEKMQ (reference sequence). The CDR3 is CASSLEPLNTEAFF. The CDR3 DNA reads as TGTGCCAGCAGCTTAGAGCCACTGAACACTGAAGCTTTCTTT.

This rearrangement joins TRBV9 to TRBJ2-2; TRBD1 agrees at 10 bases. Looked up from germline, CDR1 is SGDLS and CDR2 is YYNGEE. The CDR3 spans 15 residues. J was trimmed by 0 bases and V by 7 bases; bases with no gene match: 3. DNA of the CDR3: TGTGCCAGCGGGACAGGGGATACGAACACCGGGGAGCTGTTTTTT. The encoded protein is CASGTGDTNTGELFF.

This sequence joins TRBV14 and TRBJ2-4, with unresolved D. The V end lost 1 base, the J end lost 6 bases, and 4 bases lay between the germline ends. There are 12 residues in the CDR3. CDR1 and CDR2 (germline): SGHDN, FVKESK. The CDR3: CASSQVPNIQYF. In DNA form, the CDR3 reads TGTGCCAGCAGCCAAGTTCCAAACATTCAGTACTTC.

This rearrangement joins TRBV4-3 to TRBJ2-5; 8 positions match TRBD2. V was clipped by 4 bases and J by 10 bases; unmatched bases: 11. The CDR3 is 14 amino acids. Germline V gene sequence: CDR1 LGHNA, CDR2 YSLEER. The CDR3 is CASSRYRGTRDQYF. The CDR3 DNA reads as TGCGCCAGCAGCCGATACCGCGGGACTAGAGACCAGTACTTC.

This clone occurred a few times. This chain links TRBV6-6 with TRBJ2-7; 8 nucleotides line up with TRBD1. The CDR3 has 14 amino acids. Germline trimming cut 6 bases from V and 5 bases from J; bases unmatched to any gene: 9. The germline V gene has CDR1 MNHNY and CDR2 SVGAGI (reference sequence). CDR3 sequence: CASSPTGVGDEQYF. DNA of the CDR3: TGTGCCAGCAGCCCGACAGGGGTGGGCGACGAGCAGTACTTC.

Details on this clone: The junction differs from germline at one of its ends, possibly a read error. This chain joins TRBV10-3 and TRBJ1-1; a weak D match, TRBD1 (6 bases). The CDR3 has 12 residues. Germline-derived CDR1 and CDR2 are ENHRY and SYGVKD. CDR3 DNA sequence: TGTGCCGTCAGGACAGAGACCACTGAAGCTTTCTTT. Translated: CAVRTETTEAFF.

The rearrangement uses TRBV5-1 and TRBJ2-5; tentative D call: TRBD1 (5 bases). The CDR3 has 14 residues. Trimming took 0 bases from V and 4 from J, leaving 10 bases between them. The V gene's germline CDR1 is SGHRS and CDR2 YFSETQ. This CDR3 is CASSLEQGGETQYF. DNA for the CDR3: TGCGCCAGCAGCTTGGAGCAGGGTGGAGAGACCCAGTACTTC.

V usage is TRBV13 and J usage is TRBJ2-7; the D gene is possibly TRBD2 (6 bases). Germline CDR1 is PRHDT and CDR2 is FYEKMQ (reference sequence). The length of the CDR3 is 13 residues. With 4 bases removed from V and 6 bases from J, the gap between germline ends came to 13 bases. The CDR3 sequence: CASSSRWRGEQYF. CDR3 in DNA: TGTGCCAGCAGCTCGAGGTGGAGGGGCGAGCAGTACTTC.

The J gene is TRBJ2-2, the V gene TRBV30; D ambiguous. The CDR3 length is 11 residues. Trimming took off 3 bases at V and 3 bases at J, with 2 bases between the two ends. In germline, CDR1 is GTSNPN, CDR2 SVGIG (reference sequence). The CDR3 region has the DNA TGTGCCTGGAGGTACACCGGGGAGCTGTTTTTT. Its translation is CAWRYTGELFF.

This clone was observed a single time. The V call is TRBV5-1, the J call TRBJ1-6, with 7 bases aligning to TRBD1. CDR3 length equals 16 residues. The junction had 9 bases not matched to a gene; V was cut back by 2 bases and J by 7 bases. CDR1 SGHRS and CDR2 YFSETQ come from the germline V gene. The CDR3 spells CASSFEGAIENSPLHF. CDR3 in DNA: TGCGCCAGCAGCTTTGAGGGGGCTATTGAGAATTCACCCCTCCACTTT.

The chain links TRBV7-9 to TRBJ2-5; D uncertain. The CDR3 totals 15 residues. Germline CDR1 is SEHNR and CDR2 is FQNEAQ (reference sequence). Trimming removed 5 bases from V and 2 bases from J, with 15 bases in between. The CDR3 DNA is TGTGCCAGCAGCAAACCCGGAGTGGATCAAGAGACCCAGTACTTC. Its translation is CASSKPGVDQETQYF.

This clone has just a few counts. The genes are TRBV7-9 and TRBJ1-5, with D unresolved. V lost 5 bases, J lost 5 bases, and 7 bases lay in between. The CDR3 has 12 amino acids. Germline assignment: CDR1 SEHNR and CDR2 FQNEAQ (reference sequence). CDR3 protein: CASSPSDQPQHF. The DNA for the CDR3 is TGTGCCAGCAGCCCCTCGGATCAGCCCCAGCATTTT.

This clone was observed a handful of times. The chain employs TRBV29-1 and TRBJ2-1, with D hard to call. Trimming pared 2 bases from V and 7 bases from J, leaving 6 bases between. The CDR3 loop spans 11 amino acids. Germline CDR1 and CDR2: SQVTM and ANQGSEA. CDR3 in DNA: TGCAGCGTTGAATTACCGAATGAGCAGTTCTTC. Residues: CSVELPNEQFF.

CDR3 residues: CASSYSGAGEQYF. The CDR3 bases are TGTGCCAGCAGTTACTCAGGGGCGGGGGAGCAGTACTTC. This chain links TRBV6-5 with TRBJ2-7, with D maybe TRBD2 (6 bases). Germline CDR1 reads MNHEY; CDR2 reads SVGAGI. The CDR3 has 13 amino acids. V lost 0 bases to trimming and J lost 7 bases, with 10 bases between them.

V gene TRBV30 combines with J gene TRBJ1-5; the match to TRBD1 covers 8 bases. Germline trimming cut 0 bases from V and 5 bases from J; bases unmatched to any gene: 3. Germline V lookup: CDR1 GTSNPN, CDR2 SVGIG (reference sequence). The CDR3 sequence is 14 residues long. CDR3 loop: CAWSVGTGYQPQHF. The DNA for the CDR3 is TGTGCCTGGAGTGTCGGGACAGGCTATCAGCCCCAGCATTTT.

The V gene is TRBV6-5, the J gene TRBJ2-1, with 8 bases fitting TRBD2. CDR1 MNHEY and CDR2 SVGAGI come from the germline V gene. This CDR3 has 16 residues. The trim removed 2 bases at V and 4 bases at J, leaving 7 bases unmatched. CDR3 region: CASSYSLGGGYNEQFF. As DNA, the CDR3 is TGTGCCAGCAGTTACAGTCTCGGCGGGGGGTACAATGAGCAGTTCTTC.

This clone was observed a few times. The chain links TRBV29-1 to TRBJ1-2, with D unresolved. This CDR3 is 13 amino acids long. Germline CDR1 reads SQVTM; CDR2 reads ANQGSEA. V was cut by 4 bases and J by 3 bases, with 12 bases left in between. The CDR3 is CSVGEHRHYGYTF. The CDR3 DNA reads as TGCAGCGTTGGAGAGCACAGACACTATGGCTACACCTTC. The full variable domain, completed using reference TRBV29-1 and TRBJ1-2, is SAVISQKPSRDICQRGTSLTIQCQVDSQVTMMFWYRQQPGQSLTLIATANQGSEATYESGFVIDKFPISRPNLTFSTLTVSNMSPEDSSIYLCSVGEHRHYGYTFGSGTRLTVV.

The chain has TRBV7-8 and TRBJ1-1; D may be TRBD1 (6 bases). The germline gives CDR1 SGHVS, CDR2 FQNEAQ. CDR3 length: 16 amino acids. V gave up 2 bases and J gave up 3 bases, with 16 bases separating them. CDR3 in DNA: TGTGCCAGCAGCTTAACTGTCGGCAGGGGTTACACTGAAGCTTTCTTT. This codes for CASSLTVGRGYTEAFF. Using reference TRBV7-8 and TRBJ1-1 for the parts outside the CDR3, the full variable domain is GAGVSQSPRYKVAKRGQDVALRCDPISGHVSLFWYQQALGQGPEFLTYFQNEAQLDKSGLPSDRFFAERPEGSVSTLKIQRTQQEDSAVYLCASSLTVGRGYTEAFFGQGTRLTVV.

This clone has more than one count but fewer than ten. This rearrangement joins TRBV5-1 to TRBJ2-1; D ambiguous. The germline V and J ends were trimmed by 2 bases and 4 bases, with 10 bases remaining between them. The length of the CDR3 is 14 residues. The germline gives CDR1 SGHRS, CDR2 YFSETQ. This CDR3 reads CASSLEQSYNEQFF. The CDR3 DNA sequence: TGCGCCAGCAGCTTAGAACAGAGTTACAATGAGCAGTTCTTC.

CDR3 nucleotides: TGTGCCAGCAGCACCAGGGGAGAAAGATATAATTCACCCCTCCACTTT. Its protein is CASSTRGERYNSPLHF. This chain uses TRBV13 with TRBJ1-6; a weak D match, TRBD1 (6 bases). V was pared by 5 bases and J by 4 bases, with 15 bases between. The germline V gene has CDR1 PRHDT and CDR2 FYEKMQ (reference sequence). This CDR3 contains 16 residues.

The V and J genes are TRBV7-9 and TRBJ2-5; D is unclear. Germline V gives CDR1 SEHNR, CDR2 FQNEAQ (reference sequence). Trimming took 2 bases from V and 4 from J, leaving 8 bases between them. The CDR3 consists of 13 residues. The CDR3 is CASSLRLSETQYF. The DNA for the CDR3 is TGTGCCAGCAGCTTAAGGTTATCAGAGACCCAGTACTTC.

This clone was observed a few times. The CDR3 sequence is CASSVQGGDEQYF. DNA of the CDR3: TGTGCCAGCAGCGTACAGGGGGGCGACGAGCAGTACTTC. This chain joins TRBV9 and TRBJ2-7; a weak D match, TRBD1 (7 bases). V gave up 1 base and J gave up 5 bases, with 10 bases separating them. Germline CDR1 is SGDLS and CDR2 is YYNGEE. The CDR3 has 13 amino acids. Drawing the rest from reference TRBV9 and TRBJ2-7, the complete variable domain is DSGVTQTPKHLITATGQRVTLRCSPRSGDLSVYWYQQSLDQGLQFLIQYYNGEERAKGNILERFSAQQFPDLHSELNLSSLELGDSALYFCASSVQGGDEQYFGPGTRLTVT.

The chain carries TRBV9 and TRBJ2-7; D unclear. The germline V gene has CDR1 SGDLS and CDR2 YYNGEE. Between the trimmed V and J ends, which lost 4 bases and 7 bases, there was a span of 18 bases. The CDR3 spans 14 residues. The CDR3 sequence: CASSPGSKVGEQYF. The CDR3 DNA reads TGTGCCAGCAGCCCCGGGTCTAAGGTGGGGGAGCAGTACTTC.

The chain joins TRBV19 to TRBJ2-2, with D possibly being TRBD2 (5 bases). Deletions cut 7 bases from V and 0 bases from J, with 6 bases between. Germline lookup yields CDR1 LNHDA and CDR2 SQIVND (reference sequence). The CDR3 is 13 residues long. The CDR3 region has the DNA TGTGCCAGTACACTAGCGAACACCGGGGAGCTGTTTTTT. Translation gives CASTLANTGELFF.

A note on this clone: Sequence at one end of the junction differs from germline and may be a read error. The genes are TRBV28 and TRBJ2-5; D not resolved. Germline loops: CDR1 MDHEN, CDR2 SYDVKM. CDR3 size: 12 residues. This CDR3 is CASSLWLETQYF. The CDR3 bases are TGTGCCAGCAGCTTATGGTTGGAGACCCAGTACTTC.

The chain joins TRBV2 to TRBJ2-7; no definite D call. Germline V gene sequence: CDR1 SNHLY, CDR2 FYNNEI. The CDR3 is made up of 11 amino acids. Trimming cost V 7 bases and J 5 bases, with 9 bases left between them. CDR3: CASKGFHEQYF. CDR3 DNA sequence: TGTGCCAGCAAAGGGTTCCACGAGCAGTACTTC.